This T cell receptor beta chain appears in the sequencing data of a study of identical twins. Whole-study findings and limits: The more abundant beta clonotypes in cord blood had fewer insertions, and memory repertoires did not show this.

Each CDR3 protein gets one entry after TCRdb re-called the 5' RACE reads with MiXCR. Seen here are some 260,000 distinct CDR3 sequences, 11% to 15% observed once, and the top ten hold 7% to 9.5%. The germline gives CDR1 SGHDN, CDR2 FVKESK. The length of the CDR3 is 15 residues. Between the trimmed V and J ends, which lost 1 base and 4 bases, there was a span of 13 bases. This clonotype was recorded many times. Its target is not known. The sample taken for sequencing was memory (CD45RO+) T cells sorted from blood. The chain links TRBV14 to TRBJ1-1; tentative D call: TRBD1 (5 bases). This sequence originates from a woman younger than 35 in good health. This chain's CDR3 is CASSQVRGRGTEAFF. The CDR3 DNA reads as TGTGCCAGCAGCCAAGTGCGGGGCCGCGGCACTGAAGCTTTCTTT.